This is a list of T cell receptor beta chains from one sample in a study of blood T cells in healthy people across ages. A single record per CDR3 protein comes from TCRdb applying MiXCR to the 5' RACE reads. This sample has about 640,000 distinct CDR3 sequences; less than 45% occur once, and the top ten carry about 30%. Material: blood. The receptors come from an elderly man in good health. CDR3s include the opening cysteine and the closing phenylalanine or tryptophan. Each record gives: D gene, clone size, V gene, J gene, CDR3 DNA, CDR3 protein. The D gene is left open where the match is weak. Clone size, where shown, is once, few, many, or a class for clones that have expanded.

TRBD1	-	TRBV4-1	TRBJ2-1	TGCGCCAGCAGCTCGCTAAGACGACGGGACAGGGGCGGGGATGAGCAGTTCTTC	CASSSLRRRDRGGDEQFF
-	-	TRBV29-1	TRBJ1-4	TGCAGCGTTGAAATTACTCAGGGGGAAAAACTGTTTTTT	CSVEITQGEKLFF
TRBD2	-	TRBV12-3/TRBV12-4	TRBJ2-4	TGTGCCTCGGGGGGGGGAGCCAAAAACATTCAGTACTTC	CASGGGAKNIQYF
-	few	TRBV20-1	TRBJ2-7	TGCAGTGCTAGTCGCCCTCCGGCCTACGAGCAGTACTTC	CSASRPPAYEQYF
-	-	TRBV20-1	TRBJ2-1	TGCAGTGCTAGAGCGCCAGGGAGAGACAATGAGCAGTTCTTC	CSARAPGRDNEQFF
TRBD2	-	TRBV12-3/TRBV12-4	TRBJ2-3	TGTGCCAGCAGTCCACGGACTAGCGGGAGAACAGATACGCGGTATTTT	CASSPRTSGRTDTRYF
TRBD2	few	TRBV20-1	TRBJ2-3	TGCAGTGCTAGAGGGTGGGAGGGCCTTACAGATACGCAGTATTTT	CSARGWEGLTDTQYF
-	few	TRBV20-1	TRBJ2-7	TGCAGTCTCAAAGGACCTGGGGATATAAGCTCCTACGAGCAGTACTTC	CSLKGPGDISSYEQYF
TRBD2	few	TRBV4-2	TRBJ2-3	TGTGCCAGCAGCCCTGGACTAGCGGGGGGACCCGGGTATTTT	CASSPGLAGGPGYF
-	-	TRBV30	TRBJ1-2	TGTGCCTGGAGTGTAGAGGAGCTGGTACGCTACACCTTC	CAWSVEELVRYTF
-	-	TRBV6-2/TRBV6-3	TRBJ2-7	TGTGCCAGCAGAGGGGTGAAGGGGGTCTACGAGCAGTACTTC	CASRGVKGVYEQYF
-	few	TRBV14	TRBJ1-2	TGTGCCAGCAGCCAAACGCTCAGTCGTAACTATGGCTACACCTTC	CASSQTLSRNYGYTF
-	-	TRBV6-5	TRBJ1-5	TGTGCCAGCACCCCCGACAGAAATAGCAATCAGCCCCAGCATTTT	CASTPDRNSNQPQHF
-	-	TRBV21-1	TRBJ2-1	-	CASSTSFRRQAAYNEQFFGPKQFF
-	-	TRBV2	TRBJ2-3	TGTGCCAGCAGTTTGGGGCAGGTAGATACGCAGTATTTT	CASSLGQVDTQYF
-	few	TRBV20-1	TRBJ2-5	TGCAGTGCTCAAAAGGTTGAGGGTAGGAAGACCCAGTACTTC	CSAQKVEGRKTQYF
-	-	TRBV7-7	TRBJ2-5	TGTGCCAGCAGCTTAGGATTGGGGTCTCTAGAGACCCAGTACTTC	CASSLGLGSLETQYF
-	-	TRBV7-2	TRBJ1-3	TGTGCCAGCAGCCTCGGACATGGTGGAAACACCATATATTTT	CASSLGHGGNTIYF
TRBD1	-	TRBV24-1	TRBJ2-3	TGTGCCACCAGTGAGCCAGGGGGCTCAGATACGCAGTATTTT	CATSEPGGSDTQYF
TRBD2	few	TRBV7-2	TRBJ2-5	TGTGCCAGCAGCCGGGGGGTAGCGGAGAAAATCGAAGAGACCCAGTACTTC	CASSRGVAEKIEETQYF
-	-	TRBV6-2/TRBV6-3	TRBJ2-5	TGTGCCAGCAGGACCGATGGAGAGGCCCAGTACTTC	CASRTDGEAQYF
TRBD1	few	TRBV7-2	TRBJ1-4	TGTGCCAGCAGCCTCGGACAGGGTGGAAAACTGTTTTTT	CASSLGQGGKLFF
-	few	TRBV11-2	TRBJ2-1	TGTGCCAGCAGCTTAGTCTTGGGTAATGAGCAGTTCTTC	CASSLVLGNEQFF
TRBD1	few	TRBV7-9	TRBJ2-7	TGTGCCAGCAGCTTATTAGGCGGGACAGGGGCCTCTCACAATGAGCAGTACTTC	CASSLLGGTGASHNEQYF
-	few	TRBV7-3	TRBJ2-1	TGTGCCAGCAGCTCCGCAGGGGGGAATGAGCAGTTCTTC	CASSSAGGNEQFF
-	few	TRBV4-3	TRBJ2-4	TGCGCCAGCAGCCAAGATGACAGGGTTGGAGGGCAGTACTTC	CASSQDDRVGGQYF
TRBD2	few	TRBV12-3/TRBV12-4	TRBJ2-5	TGTGCCAGCAGTTTAAATAGCGGGGGGGCGGAGACCCAGTACTTC	CASSLNSGGAETQYF
-	-	TRBV20-1	TRBJ2-2	TGCAGTGCTAGAGATCGACTAAGGGGCACCGGGGAGCTGTTTTTT	CSARDRLRGTGELFF